The rows below give T cell receptor beta chains drawn from one sample of a study of breast tumors, draining lymph nodes, adjacent tissues. MiXCR, run by TCRdb on the multiplex PCR reads, gives a single entry per CDR3 protein. This table holds under 85,000 distinct CDR3 sequences, approximately 20% found once. Sample: axillary lymph node tissue. These receptor sequences come from a female donor with breast cancer. Some clones in this sample may be carry-over from other donors' samples. CDR3s include the opening cysteine and the closing phenylalanine or tryptophan. The D gene is left open where the match is weak. Expanded clones are given a class, and other clones once, few, many or no size at all.

J gene | D gene | clone size | V gene | CDR3 DNA | CDR3 protein
TRBJ2-2 | . | many | TRBV7-9 | TGTGCCAGCAGCTTATCAGGACCAGCGAACACCGGGGAGCTGTTTTTT | CASSLSGPANTGELFF
TRBJ1-6 | TRBD1 | many | TRBV19 | TGTGCCAGTAAACCGGGACAGGGTAATTCACCCCTCCACTTT | CASKPGQGNSPLHF
TRBJ2-7 | . | many | TRBV29-1 | TGCAGCGTAACGACCGATTACGAGCAGTACTTC | CSVTTDYEQYF
TRBJ1-2 | . | many | TRBV5-1 | TGCGCCAGCAGCTTGGGGCAGGCTAACTATGGCTACACCTTC | CASSLGQANYGYTF
TRBJ1-5 | . | many | TRBV6-6 | TGTGCCAGCAGTTATTCCGGGGGTAATCAGCCCCAGCATTTT | CASSYSGGNQPQHF
TRBJ2-3 | . | few | TRBV7-8 | TGTGCCAGCAGCCCGGGCGCCGGCACAGATACGCAGTATTTT | CASSPGAGTDTQYF
TRBJ2-4 | . | . | TRBV2 | TGTGCCAGCAGTTGGACCGTAGCCAAAAACATTCGGTACTTC | CASSWTVAKNIRYF
TRBJ2-2 | . | many | TRBV12-3/TRBV12-4 | TGTGCCAGCAGCCTAGCCCGGAAAGATTGGCCCGGGGAGCTGTTTTTT | CASSLARKDWPGELFF
TRBJ1-2 | . | many | TRBV6-5 | TGTGCCAGCAGTTACTCGAGCTTGTCTCCTCTCACCTTC | CASSYSSLSPLTF
TRBJ2-5 | . | many | TRBV5-1 | TGCGCCAGCAGCTATGGGGTAGTTGGGAGCCAAGAGACCCAGTACTTC | CASSYGVVGSQETQYF
TRBJ2-5 | TRBD2 | . | TRBV7-3 | TGTGCCAGCAGCAGCCCAACGGATCTAGCGGACTACAATGAGCAGTACTTC | CASSSPTDLADYNEQYF
TRBJ1-2 | . | many | TRBV7-9 | TGTGCCAGCAGCTTATTGGGGTCTAGCTATGGCTACACCTTC | CASSLLGSSYGYTF
TRBJ1-3 | . | many | TRBV5-1 | TGCGCCAGCAGCTTGAGAACGGTCTCCTCTTCTGGAAACACCATATATTTT | CASSLRTVSSSGNTIYF
TRBJ2-7 | TRBD2 | many | TRBV20-1 | TGCAGTGCTAGAGATGGGACTAGGATATACGAGCAGTACTTC | CSARDGTRIYEQYF
TRBJ2-3 | . | many | TRBV14 | TGTGCCAGCAGCCAAGTGGCGGGGCACGGGACAGATACGCAGTATTTT | CASSQVAGHGTDTQYF
TRBJ2-2 | TRBD2 | many | TRBV5-4 | TGTGCCAGCAGCTCGGGACTAGCGGGAGGTAACACCGGGGAGCTGTTTTTT | CASSSGLAGGNTGELFF
TRBJ1-2 | TRBD1 | many | TRBV30 | TGTGCCTGGAGTGAAGGGGGCTTCTATGGCTACACCTTC | CAWSEGGFYGYTF
TRBJ1-1 | . | few | TRBV2 | TGTGCCAGCAGTGAAGAAAGGAACACTGAAGCTTTCTTT | CASSEERNTEAFF
TRBJ2-3 | TRBD2 | . | TRBV28 | TGTGCCAGCGGATTAGCGGGAGACAGTACAGATACGCAGTATTTT | CASGLAGDSTDTQYF
TRBJ1-2 | . | . | TRBV28 | TGTGCCAGCAGCCTAGGGGGGGGCGTCGGCTACACCTTC | CASSLGGGVGYTF
TRBJ2-1 | TRBD1 | many | TRBV7-2 | TGTGCCAGCAGCGGCTTACAGGGGAATGAGCAGTTCTTC | CASSGLQGNEQFF
TRBJ2-3 | . | many | TRBV12-5 | TGTGCTAGTGGTCCCTCCCTTAACAGGGTAAACAGCAGGGGACGGAATACGCAGTATTTT | CASGPSLNRVNSRGRNTQYF
TRBJ1-1 | . | . | TRBV20-1 | TGCAGTGCTAGAACCGGGTATAACACTGAAGCTTTCTTT | CSARTGYNTEAFF
TRBJ2-1 | TRBD2 | many | TRBV6-1 | TGTGCCAGCACCAGCGGGAGTTACAATGAGCAGTTCTTC | CASTSGSYNEQFF
TRBJ2-1 | . | many | TRBV29-1 | TGCAGCGGCGAAACTGCGAAAAGCTCCTACAATGAGCAGTTCTTC | CSGETAKSSYNEQFF
TRBJ2-7 | . | many | TRBV5-1 | TGCGCCAGCAGCTTAGGGTCGGGAGATGGTTCCTACGAGCAGTACTTC | CASSLGSGDGSYEQYF
TRBJ2-5 | . | many | TRBV7-9 | TGTGCCAGCAGCCTTCTAGGAGAGACCCAGTACTTC | CASSLLGETQYF
TRBJ1-3 | TRBD1 | many | TRBV20-1 | TGCAGTGCTAGAGACCCCAGGGGGTCTAACACCATATATTTT | CSARDPRGSNTIYF
TRBJ2-3 | TRBD2 | many | TRBV6-1 | TGTGCCAGCACGCGCTCTAGCGGGATCACAGATACGCAGTATTTT | CASTRSSGITDTQYF
TRBJ2-7 | . | many | TRBV7-8 | TGTGCCAGCAGCTATTTACAGGGCTCCAACGAGCAGTACTTC | CASSYLQGSNEQYF
TRBJ2-1 | . | many | TRBV20-1 | TGCAGTGCTAGAGAAGGGCTGAGCCCGAGGAATGAGCAGTTCTTC | CSAREGLSPRNEQFF
TRBJ1-5 | . | many | TRBV6-5 | TGTGCCAGCAGTCAGGGACCGAAGAATCAGCCCCAGCATTTT | CASSQGPKNQPQHF
TRBJ1-1 | . | . | TRBV20-1 | TGCAGTGCTAGGTCGCCAGGGAACACTGAAGCTTTCTTT | CSARSPGNTEAFF
TRBJ2-3 | . | many | TRBV24-1 | TGTGCCACCAGTGATCCCTCAGGTAGGGGCGCAGATACGCAGTATTTT | CATSDPSGRGADTQYF
TRBJ2-1 | TRBD1 | many | TRBV7-8 | TGTGCCAGCAGCTCTGGGACAGGCCTATACAATGAGCAGTTCTTC | CASSSGTGLYNEQFF
TRBJ2-7 | TRBD2 | many | TRBV5-5 | TGTGCCAGCAGCTTGGCAGCGGGAGGATACGAGCAGTACTTC | CASSLAAGGYEQYF
TRBJ2-7 | . | many | TRBV5-1 | TGCGCCAGCAGCCCAGGGGTCCCCTACGAGCAGTACTTC | CASSPGVPYEQYF
TRBJ1-2 | TRBD1 | many | TRBV20-1 | TGCAGTGCTAGAGATGACAGGGGCAACTATGGCTACACCTTC | CSARDDRGNYGYTF
TRBJ2-1 | TRBD2 | many | TRBV5-8 | TGTGCCAGCAGCTCGCTAGCGGGAGTTAAGAATGAGCAGTTCTTC | CASSSLAGVKNEQFF
TRBJ2-7 | TRBD2 | many | TRBV7-2 | TGTGCCAGCAGCCGCAATGCTCGCGGGAGCTCCTACGAGCAGTACTTC | CASSRNARGSSYEQYF
TRBJ2-5 | . | many | TRBV2 | TGTGCCAGCAGTGTAGAGACCCAGTACTTC | CASSVETQYF
TRBJ2-7 | TRBD1 | many | TRBV19 | TGTGCCAGTAGTATAGCGGGGACAGGAGGCGAGCAGTACTTC | CASSIAGTGGEQYF
TRBJ1-2 | TRBD1 | many | TRBV3-1 | TGTGCCAGCAGCCCCGGGACAGGGTTACGCTATGGCTACACCTTC | CASSPGTGLRYGYTF
TRBJ2-1 | TRBD2 | few | TRBV27 | TGTGCCAGCAGTTCCCAGCGGGAGGGCCTTGATGAGCAGTTCTTC | CASSSQREGLDEQFF
TRBJ2-1 | . | few | TRBV28 | TGTGCCAGCAGTTTAATCTACAATGAGCAGTTCTTC | CASSLIYNEQFF
TRBJ2-1 | TRBD2 | many | TRBV4-3 | TGCGCCAGCAGCCAAGATAGGGGACTAGCGGGATTCGATGAGCAGTTCTTC | CASSQDRGLAGFDEQFF
TRBJ1-5 | TRBD1 | many | TRBV2 | TGTGCCACCACGACAGGGCTTGGTCAGCCCCAGCATTTT | CATTTGLGQPQHF
TRBJ2-7 | TRBD2 | many | TRBV6-2/TRBV6-3 | TGTGCCAGCAGTTACTCGGCTAGCGGGAACTACGAGCAGTACTTC | CASSYSASGNYEQYF
TRBJ2-7 | . | many | TRBV5-4 | TGTGCCAGCAGCCTAAGACAGAGCTCCTACGAGCAGTACTTC | CASSLRQSSYEQYF
TRBJ2-2 | TRBD1 | many | TRBV19 | TGTGCCAGTAGTATCTCTCCGGGACAGGGGAACGGGGAGCTGTTTTTT | CASSISPGQGNGELFF
TRBJ2-1 | TRBD2 | many | TRBV20-1 | TGCAGTGCTAGAGTTAGCGGGAGGGCCGAGGGCTACAATGAGCAGTTCTTC | CSARVSGRAEGYNEQFF
TRBJ2-1 | TRBD2 | few | TRBV3-1 | TGTGCCAGCAGCGCCGTAGCGGGGGGTAATGAGCAGTTCTTC | CASSAVAGGNEQFF
TRBJ2-3 | TRBD2 | . | TRBV13 | TGTGCCAGCAGCCGGACTAGCGGGAGTGGAGATACGCAGTATTTT | CASSRTSGSGDTQYF
TRBJ2-1 | TRBD2 | many | TRBV11-2 | TGTGCCAGCAGCTTAGTCGTAGCGGGAGGAGGGAGCTCCTACAATGAGCAGTTCTTC | CASSLVVAGGGSSYNEQFF